This is a list of T cell receptor beta chains from one sample in a study of beta chain features in type 1 diabetes. Clones were sequenced by immunoSEQ multiplex PCR, and TCRdb holds only the in-frame ones, with some missing. This repertoire shows roughly 700,000 clones, around an eighth found once; its top ten account for approximately 0.022%. Sequences were obtained from naive CD4+ T cells from blood. The receptor source for this set is a man between 18 and 29 years old with type 1 diabetes. Both conserved end residues are part of each CDR3. D genes are given only for firm matches. Size is omitted from some rows. Given values are once, few, many or a class for expanded clones.

V	length	J	size	D	CDR3	DNA
TRBV6-5	14	TRBJ2-2	.	.	CASSPPARPGELFF	TGTGCCAGCAGTCCCCCAGCGAGGCCCGGGGAGCTGTTTTTT
TRBV5-4	14	TRBJ2-5	.	TRBD2	CASTTGTSVETQYF	TGTGCCAGCACCACGGGGACTAGCGTCGAGACCCAGTACTTC
TRBV7-2	13	TRBJ1-2	few	.	CASSLGQDYGYTF	TGTGCCAGCAGCTTAGGTCAGGACTATGGCTACACCTTC
TRBV14	20	TRBJ2-1	.	.	CASSQETGFGGLFSYNEQFF	TGTGCCAGCAGCCAAGAAACGGGGTTCGGGGGCCTCTTCTCCTACAATGAGCAGTTCTTC
TRBV4-1	16	TRBJ2-1	.	TRBD2	CASSQENLADYNEQFF	TGCGCCAGCAGCCAAGAAAACCTAGCGGATTACAATGAGCAGTTCTTC
TRBV29-1	15	TRBJ2-5	.	.	CSVQGEAGAGETQYF	TGCAGCGTTCAGGGGGAAGCGGGGGCAGGGGAGACCCAGTACTTC
TRBV29-1	12	TRBJ2-7	.	TRBD1	CSVEDPGGEQYF	TGCAGCGTTGAAGACCCAGGGGGAGAGCAGTACTTC
TRBV5-1	13	TRBJ2-7	.	.	CASSWGLGSEQYF	TGCGCCAGCAGCTGGGGCCTTGGGAGCGAGCAGTACTTC
TRBV10-3	14	TRBJ2-1	.	TRBD1	CAITSGGSYNEQFF	TGTGCCATCACCTCAGGGGGATCCTACAATGAGCAGTTCTTC
TRBV18	14	TRBJ2-3	few	.	CASSPIRTTDTQYF	TGTGCCAGCTCACCAATAAGGACCACAGATACGCAGTATTTT
TRBV25-1	14	TRBJ2-7	.	.	CASQKTGLSSEQYF	TGTGCCAGTCAAAAAACGGGACTCTCCTCCGAGCAGTACTTC
TRBV29-1	14	TRBJ1-5	.	.	CSVTNSISNQPQHF	TGCAGCGTGACGAACTCGATTAGCAATCAGCCCCAGCATTTT
TRBV5-4	14	TRBJ1-2	.	.	CASSPGSPDYGYTF	TGTGCCAGCAGCCCCGGATCTCCGGACTATGGCTACACCTTC
TRBV23-1	19	TRBJ2-5	.	TRBD2	CASSPYWTSGGAEAETQYF	TGCGCCAGCAGTCCGTACTGGACTAGCGGGGGGGCCGAAGCAGAGACCCAGTACTTC
TRBV29-1	13	TRBJ2-2	.	.	CSVGTKNTGELFF	TGCAGCGTTGGGACCAAGAACACCGGGGAGCTGTTTTTT
TRBV30	14	TRBJ1-1	few	.	CAWMPGLGNTEAFF	TGTGCCTGGATGCCAGGGCTAGGGAACACTGAAGCTTTCTTT
TRBV28	14	TRBJ1-4	.	.	CASSLGATNEKLFF	TGTGCCAGCAGCCTAGGAGCAACTAATGAAAAACTGTTTTTT